This T cell receptor (beta chain) was sequenced in a study of human T cells and chemical hapten exposure. Overall study results and limits: DPC sensitization left the count of TCRs above 1 in 1000 unchanged. Expanded TCRs were compared with controls, and the expanded TCRs formed significantly more large CDR3 similarity clusters.

The time point denotes: patch test 1, 2 weeks after DPC sensitization. As to treatment: therapeutic diphenylcyclopropenone sensitization with weekly scalp DPC. The starting material, unfractionated whole blood, was used for total RNA extraction. In the authors' methods: A per-sample median of roughly 96,000 TCRs was observed, with a range of roughly 20,000 to 690,600. One entry per CDR3 protein, called by TCRdb with MiXCR from the RACE reads. The V and J calls were not made by the authors but by TCRdb's processing. The table has roughly 120,000 distinct CDR3 sequences, 9.5% to 13% seen once. V was clipped by 2 bases and J by 4 bases, with 8 bases between them. The CDR3 covers 13 residues. The V gene's germline CDR1 is MDHEN and CDR2 SYDVKM. With regard to this clonotype: Its antigen is not identified.

The rearrangement links TRBV28 to TRBJ1-1, with no clear D. This clonotype was obtained from a woman in her fifties or sixties with alopecia areata. Some clones in this sample may be carry-over from other donors' samples. This specimen was whole blood, taken in connection with sensitization to the hapten diphenylcyclopropenone (DPC). CDR3 nucleotide sequence: TGTGCCAGCAGTTTAAGCGACATCACTGAAGCTTTCTTT. This codes for CASSLSDITEAFF.